The following is a T cell receptor beta chain sequence with its context. Its binding antigen is unknown. The record has no base qualities; no much larger clone is one base away. These data are taken from a study of cytomegalovirus exposure and HLA in healthy donors (dated by TCRdb to 2016 to 2017). Regarding the research as a whole: A later analysis indicated that the 95 to 150 validation repertoires were generated on the platform also employed for the 720 or so repertoires of the first cohort. Along with the roughly 670-subject first cohort, a separate validation cohort of around 110 different subjects was used. To predict cytomegalovirus infection status, the study brought together high-throughput TCR immunosequencing, statistical association of individual TCRs with disease status, and machine learning. The study was designed to test whether signatures of past pathogen exposure could be identified by cataloging public T cell receptors.

The donors were included in the validation cohort of some 120 subjects, a group kept apart from the roughly 670-subject first cohort. Relative to germline, V is 0 bases shorter and J is 7 bases shorter, with 13 bases between their ends. The CDR3 covers 15 residues, taking in both the cysteine and the phenylalanine. The entry retains the CDR3 DNA only, 45 bases that are in frame from base 1. Reading the germline V gene gives CDR1 MNHEY and CDR2 SVGAGI. The library was made by the immunoSEQ multiplex PCR assay. In the original analysis: A statistical classification framework was built for diagnosing cytomegalovirus status from the catalog of TCR beta chain sequences. TCRdb took this table from immuneACCESS and kept in-frame rearrangements with V and J called. Such tables lack part of the clones; where checked against another copy, unresolved V genes explain under half of the gap, and the rest is unexplained. V and J calls and clone size are given by that table; D and trimming were obtained from the DNA. Here the sample has approximately 190,000 clones; 84% occur a single time. The ten largest account for 13% of the sample.

General study outcomes and caveats: While some public TCRs were present in many individuals, most TCR sequences turned up only very rarely across donors. In both the original and validation cohorts, the classifier was reported to diagnose cytomegalovirus status with high specificity and sensitivity. The authors suggested that the approach could potentially be generalized to other disease states and immunological phenotypes. A later analysis found that TCRs clustered in the first cohort also tended to co-occur in the roughly 110 validation repertoires, with about 94% of cluster scores above 0. Three of the identified cytomegalovirus-associated TCR beta chains were confirmed in vitro to be specific for cytomegalovirus antigens. A later analysis had no HLA typing for the validation cohort, so co-occurrence there was scored across all 120 repertoires. The study gave a list of more than 150 TCR beta chains associated with cytomegalovirus.

In this chain, TRBV6-5 is recombined with TRBJ2-1, with the D gene not confidently named. Sequencing used PBMCs. The TCR comes from a woman aged 25 to 39 in good health and CMV-seropositive. The bases read TGTGCCAGCAGTTACTCGGGTGACTCCAAAAATGAGCAGTTCTTC. This codes for CASSYSGDSKNEQFF.